This T cell receptor beta chain was identified during a study of T cell repertoires in cytomegalovirus infection. For the study at large: Used in the study were CMV epitopes, some recently identified and HLA-C-restricted, others well-studied and HLA-B-restricted. Public TCR beta signatures marked donors with CMV infection and the matching HLA.

Findings and limits, study-wide: The ex vivo response was dominated by HLA-C-restricted CMV-specific TCR beta clonotypes.

TCRdb independently ran MiXCR on the reads; one entry per CDR3 protein. The sample shows some 310,000 distinct CDR3 sequences, roughly 25% of them seen only once. This clonotype was observed a handful of times. Its antigen remains unidentified. V was cut by 5 bases and J by 10 bases, with 15 bases left in between. CDR3 length: 13 residues. Per germline, CDR1 MNHNS and CDR2 SASEGT. The receptor was isolated from a human donor in good health (CMV status not recorded). Some clones in this sample may be carry-over from other donors' samples. The chain has TRBV6-1 and TRBJ2-1; D is unclear. Specimen: cultured PBMCs, collected from culture after CMV antigen stimulation. CDR3 in DNA: TGTGCCAGCAGTCAGCGATTCGTGGTGGAGCAGTTCTTC. This codes for CASSQRFVVEQFF.